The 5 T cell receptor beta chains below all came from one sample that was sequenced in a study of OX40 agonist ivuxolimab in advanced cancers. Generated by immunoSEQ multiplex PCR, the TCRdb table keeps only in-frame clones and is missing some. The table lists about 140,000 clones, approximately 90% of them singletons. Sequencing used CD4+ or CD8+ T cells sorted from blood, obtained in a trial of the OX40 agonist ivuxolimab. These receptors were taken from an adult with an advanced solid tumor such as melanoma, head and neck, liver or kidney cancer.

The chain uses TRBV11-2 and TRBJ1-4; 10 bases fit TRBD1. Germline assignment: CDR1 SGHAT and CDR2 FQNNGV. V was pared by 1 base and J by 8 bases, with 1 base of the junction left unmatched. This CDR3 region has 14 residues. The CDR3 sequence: CASSLGQGAEKLFF. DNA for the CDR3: TGTGCCAGCAGCTTAGGACAGGGGGCGGAAAAACTGTTTTTT.

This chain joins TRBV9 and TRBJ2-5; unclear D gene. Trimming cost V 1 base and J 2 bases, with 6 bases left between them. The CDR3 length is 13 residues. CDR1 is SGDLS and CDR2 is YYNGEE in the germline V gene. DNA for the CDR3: TGTGCCAGCAGCGTATTCGGGCAAGAGACCCAGTACTTC. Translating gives CASSVFGQETQYF. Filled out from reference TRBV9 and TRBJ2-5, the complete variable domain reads DSGVTQTPKHLITATGQRVTLRCSPRSGDLSVYWYQQSLDQGLQFLIQYYNGEERAKGNILERFSAQQFPDLHSELNLSSLELGDSALYFCASSVFGQETQYFGPGTRLLVL.

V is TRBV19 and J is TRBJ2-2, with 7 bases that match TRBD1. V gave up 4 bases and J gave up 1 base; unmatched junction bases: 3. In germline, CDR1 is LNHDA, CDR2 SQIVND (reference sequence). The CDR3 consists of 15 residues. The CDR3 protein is CASSTRTGNTGELFF. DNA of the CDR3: TGTGCCAGTAGTACCCGGACAGGGAACACCGGGGAGCTGTTTTTT.

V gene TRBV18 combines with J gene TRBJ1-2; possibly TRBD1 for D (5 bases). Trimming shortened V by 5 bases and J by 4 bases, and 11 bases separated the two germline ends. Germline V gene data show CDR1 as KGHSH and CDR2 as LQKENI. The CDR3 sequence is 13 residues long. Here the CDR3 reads CASSRGVVYGYTF. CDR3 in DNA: TGTGCCAGCTCAAGAGGGGTTGTCTATGGCTACACCTTC.

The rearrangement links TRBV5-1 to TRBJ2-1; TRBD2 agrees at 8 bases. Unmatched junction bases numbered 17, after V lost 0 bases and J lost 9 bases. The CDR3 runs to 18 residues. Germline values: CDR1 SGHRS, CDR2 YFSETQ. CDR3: CASSLAADPGTRSGEQFF. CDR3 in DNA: TGCGCCAGCAGCTTGGCGGCGGATCCCGGGACTAGAAGCGGTGAGCAGTTCTTC.